Listed below are T cell receptor beta chains from one sample, sequenced in a study of blood T cells in healthy people across ages. Each CDR3 protein gets one entry after TCRdb re-called the 5' RACE reads with MiXCR. This table has around 620,000 distinct CDR3 sequences, roughly a quarter appearing once. What was sequenced was blood. These receptors were collected from a woman in her 70s in good health. CDR3s include the opening cysteine and the closing phenylalanine or tryptophan. Only part of the rows carry a size: once, few, many, or a class if the clone is expanded.

clone_size,v_call,j_call,cdr3_aa
.,TRBV11-3,TRBJ2-5,CASSSPETQYF
few,TRBV7-2,TRBJ2-2,CASSLWAPGGAYTGELFF
many,TRBV5-1,TRBJ2-1,CASSLAQGAYNEQFF
few,TRBV5-6,TRBJ2-6,CASSLKTTGANVLTF
many,TRBV4-2,TRBJ2-7,CASSQEGQGPREQYF
.,TRBV7-3,TRBJ2-7,CASTGTPYEQYF
.,TRBV6-2/TRBV6-3,TRBJ2-5,CASSPPLYQETQYF
.,TRBV29-1,TRBJ1-2,CSVERSAGSVGYTF
.,TRBV4-3,TRBJ2-1,CASSQDFTGGYNEQFF
few,TRBV11-2,TRBJ2-5,CASSIRSRTRETQYF
once,TRBV7-2,TRBJ1-2,CASSPRQGLHGYTF
.,TRBV7-8,TRBJ2-4,CASSLTNIQYF
.,TRBV12-3/TRBV12-4,TRBJ1-1,CASSFENRGARTEAFF
.,TRBV5-1,TRBJ2-6,CASSPDPQKLTANVLTF
many,TRBV12-3/TRBV12-4,TRBJ2-2,CASSRGRTGELFF
.,TRBV20-1,TRBJ1-2,CSAREEVSLYGYTF
.,TRBV9,TRBJ2-3,CASSVTSGVPTDTQYF
.,TRBV5-1,TRBJ2-3,CASGLTSALSDTQYF
.,TRBV12-5,TRBJ1-5,CASGLLAGQPQHF
many,TRBV20-1,TRBJ1-6,CSARASTGESPLHF
.,TRBV6-2/TRBV6-3,TRBJ2-2,CASSYPDSTGELFF
.,TRBV12-3/TRBV12-4,TRBJ2-5,CASSQGPSQETQYF
few,TRBV29-1,TRBJ2-7,CSVRDPSYEQYF
.,TRBV3-1,TRBJ2-5,CASSQDGGEIQYF
.,TRBV28,TRBJ2-5,CASSFWREVQETQYF
.,TRBV7-9,TRBJ2-7,CASSSLGRYEQYF
few,TRBV20-1,TRBJ1-2,CSAINQGSYSSDGYTF
few,TRBV4-2,TRBJ1-6,CASSPLTGRGSPLHF
.,TRBV7-7,TRBJ2-3,CASSLAGLSDTQYF
.,TRBV28,TRBJ1-1,CASSLYEDTEAFF
few,TRBV29-1,TRBJ1-2,CSVDGYTF
few,TRBV7-8,TRBJ1-2,CASSLGGIRGYTF
.,TRBV9,TRBJ2-1,CASSQGAVNDNEQFF
.,TRBV7-4,.,CASSSYCGGVEQYF
few,TRBV9,TRBJ1-2,CASSPPVGANYGYTF
few,TRBV7-9,TRBJ1-1,CASSWTGPLIF
.,TRBV6-2/TRBV6-3,TRBJ2-1,CASRGQNNNEQFF
.,TRBV20-1,TRBJ1-2,CSARDQKGGYTF
few,TRBV12-3/TRBV12-4,TRBJ2-5,CASSSLPGQGQTQYF
few,TRBV12-3/TRBV12-4,TRBJ2-1,CASTPASGGAGEQFF
few,TRBV24-1,TRBJ2-6,CATSDLGSGANVLTF
few,TRBV11-3,TRBJ2-2,CASSRSRTGELFF
once,TRBV29-1,TRBJ2-1,CSVTDRAWDNEQFF
.,TRBV2,TRBJ2-3,CASSEGGGELQTQYF
.,TRBV7-9,TRBJ1-1,CASSFDLGGLGVAFF
.,TRBV6-1,TRBJ2-5,CASRFRAPPQETQYF
.,TRBV3-1,TRBJ2-7,CASKRNYEQYF
few,TRBV7-2,TRBJ1-2,CASRRQGGYTF
.,TRBV6-2/TRBV6-3,TRBJ1-4,CASSYSAAREKLFF
.,TRBV20-1,TRBJ2-5,CSARGLRLASQTQYF
.,TRBV3-1,TRBJ2-5,CASSRRAQETQYF
.,TRBV7-2,TRBJ1-4,CASSPGPYLTDLNEKLFF
.,TRBV10-3,TRBJ2-5,CASRTSGIKETQYF
.,TRBV14,TRBJ1-2,CASLPLEVAGYGYTF
few,TRBV6-6,TRBJ2-7,CASKRSSYEQYF
.,TRBV11-3,TRBJ2-7,CASSLGGSGVPYEQYF
.,TRBV7-2,TRBJ1-4,CASSGEQGSEKLFF